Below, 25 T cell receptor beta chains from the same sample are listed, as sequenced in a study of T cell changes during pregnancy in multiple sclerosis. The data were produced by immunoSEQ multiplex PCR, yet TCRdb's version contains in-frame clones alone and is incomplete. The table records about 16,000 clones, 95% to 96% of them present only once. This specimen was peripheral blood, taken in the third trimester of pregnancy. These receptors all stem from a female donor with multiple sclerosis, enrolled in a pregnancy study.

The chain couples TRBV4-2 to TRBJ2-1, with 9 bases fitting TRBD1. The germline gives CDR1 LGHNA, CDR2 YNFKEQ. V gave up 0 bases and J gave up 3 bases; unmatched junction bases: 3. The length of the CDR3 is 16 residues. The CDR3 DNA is TGTGCCAGCAGCCAAGAAGGACAGGGGAACTACAATGAGCAGTTCTTC. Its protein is CASSQEGQGNYNEQFF.

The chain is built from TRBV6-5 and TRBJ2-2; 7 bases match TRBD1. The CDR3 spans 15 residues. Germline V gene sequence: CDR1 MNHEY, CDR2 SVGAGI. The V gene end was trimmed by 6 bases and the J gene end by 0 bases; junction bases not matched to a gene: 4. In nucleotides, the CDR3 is TGTGCCAGCAGAAAGACAGGGTCGAACACCGGGGAGCTGTTTTTT. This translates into CASRKTGSNTGELFF.

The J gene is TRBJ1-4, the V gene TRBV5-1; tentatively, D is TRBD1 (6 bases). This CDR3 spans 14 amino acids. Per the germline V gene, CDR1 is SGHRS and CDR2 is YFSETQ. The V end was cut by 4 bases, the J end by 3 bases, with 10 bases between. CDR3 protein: CASSPQGSNEKLFF. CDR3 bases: TGCGCCAGCAGCCCGCAGGGGTCTAATGAAAAACTGTTTTTT.

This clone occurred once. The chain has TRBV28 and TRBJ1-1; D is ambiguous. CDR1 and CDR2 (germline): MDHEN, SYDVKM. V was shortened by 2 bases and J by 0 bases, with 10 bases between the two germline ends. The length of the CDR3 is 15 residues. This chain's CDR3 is CASSLLETMNTEAFF. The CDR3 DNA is TGTGCCAGCAGTTTACTCGAGACTATGAACACTGAAGCTTTCTTT.

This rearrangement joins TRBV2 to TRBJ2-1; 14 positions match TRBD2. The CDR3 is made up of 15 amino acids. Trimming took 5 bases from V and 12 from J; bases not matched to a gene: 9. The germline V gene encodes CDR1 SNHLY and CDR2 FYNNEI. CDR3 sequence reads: CASSQTSGRARGQFF. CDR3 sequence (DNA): TGTGCCAGCAGTCAGACTAGCGGGAGGGCCCGAGGGCAGTTCTTC.

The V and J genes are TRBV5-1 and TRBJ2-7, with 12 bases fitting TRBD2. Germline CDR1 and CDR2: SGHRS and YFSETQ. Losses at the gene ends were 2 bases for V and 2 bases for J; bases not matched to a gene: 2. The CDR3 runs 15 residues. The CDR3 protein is CASSFLAGGTYEQYF. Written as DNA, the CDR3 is TGCGCCAGCAGCTTTCTAGCGGGAGGGACCTACGAGCAGTACTTC. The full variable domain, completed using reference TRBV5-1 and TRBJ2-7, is KAGVTQTPRYLIKTRGQQVTLSCSPISGHRSVSWYQQTPGQGLQFLFEYFSETQRNKGNFPGRFSGRQFSNSRSEMNVSTLELGDSALYLCASSFLAGGTYEQYFGPGTRLTVT.

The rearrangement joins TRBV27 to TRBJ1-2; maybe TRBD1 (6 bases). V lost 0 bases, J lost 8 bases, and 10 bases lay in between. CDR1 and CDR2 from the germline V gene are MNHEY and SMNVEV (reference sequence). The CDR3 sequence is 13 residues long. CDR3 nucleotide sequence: TGTGCCAGCAGTTTATCGGGGGCGCGAGGCTACACCTTC. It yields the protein CASSLSGARGYTF.

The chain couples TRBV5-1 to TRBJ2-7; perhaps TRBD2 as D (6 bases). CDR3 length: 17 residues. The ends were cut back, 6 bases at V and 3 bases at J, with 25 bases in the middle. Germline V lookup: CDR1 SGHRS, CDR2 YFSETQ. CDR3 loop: CASKEGSGPVFFYEQYF. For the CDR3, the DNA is TGCGCCAGCAAAGAGGGAAGCGGGCCAGTCTTCTTCTACGAGCAGTACTTC.

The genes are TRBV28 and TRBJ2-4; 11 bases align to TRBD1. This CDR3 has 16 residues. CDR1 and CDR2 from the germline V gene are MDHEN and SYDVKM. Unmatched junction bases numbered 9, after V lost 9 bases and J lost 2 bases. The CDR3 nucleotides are TGTGCCAGTCTCCCCGGGACAGGGGGATCCAAAAACATTCAGTACTTC. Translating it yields CASLPGTGGSKNIQYF.

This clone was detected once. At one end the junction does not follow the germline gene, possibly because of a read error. The chain's CDR3 is CASSPQGGSVGLDF. DNA of the CDR3: TGTGCCAGCTCACCACAAGGGGGCAGCGTAGGGTTGGACTTC. The chain links TRBV18 to TRBJ2-7, with 7 bases fitting TRBD1. Looked up from germline, CDR1 is KGHSH and CDR2 is LQKENI. The CDR3 sequence is 14 residues long.

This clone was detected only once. The CDR3 DNA is TGTGCCAGCAGTTTTTCCTGGCCAGGGGGCGGAAGGGGCTACACCTTC. Protein product: CASSFSWPGGGRGYTF. The chain employs TRBV6-5 and TRBJ1-2; TRBD1 agrees at 8 bases. With 4 bases clipped from V and 8 bases from J, the junction kept 15 bases outside the gene matches. This CDR3 has 16 residues. The V gene's germline CDR1 is MNHEY and CDR2 SVGAGI.

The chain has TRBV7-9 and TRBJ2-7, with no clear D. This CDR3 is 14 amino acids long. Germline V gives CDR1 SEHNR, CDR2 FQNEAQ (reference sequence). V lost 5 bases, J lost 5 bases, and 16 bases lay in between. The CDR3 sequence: CASSRLAQADEQYF. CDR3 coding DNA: TGTGCCAGCAGCCGTCTCGCCCAGGCCGACGAGCAGTACTTC.

The CDR3, as DNA: TGCGCCAGCAGCTTGTCAGACAAGTACACTGAAGCTTTCTTT. Its protein is CASSLSDKYTEAFF. The chain has TRBV5-1 and TRBJ1-1; no reliable D call. The CDR3 sequence is 14 residues long. V gave up 1 base and J gave up 3 bases, with 10 bases separating them. Germline V gives CDR1 SGHRS, CDR2 YFSETQ.

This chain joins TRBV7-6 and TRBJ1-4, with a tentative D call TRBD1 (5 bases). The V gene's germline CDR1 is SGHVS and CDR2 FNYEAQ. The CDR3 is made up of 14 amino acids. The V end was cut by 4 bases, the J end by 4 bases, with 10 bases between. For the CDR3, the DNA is TGTGCCAGCAGCTGGGCAGGGTATAATGAAAAACTGTTTTTT. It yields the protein CASSWAGYNEKLFF.

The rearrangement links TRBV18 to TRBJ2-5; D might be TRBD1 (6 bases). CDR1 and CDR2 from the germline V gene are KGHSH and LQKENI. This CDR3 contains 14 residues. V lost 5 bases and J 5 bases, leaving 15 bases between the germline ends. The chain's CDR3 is CASSESDSWETQYF. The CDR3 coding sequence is TGTGCCAGCTCAGAATCGGACAGCTGGGAGACCCAGTACTTC.

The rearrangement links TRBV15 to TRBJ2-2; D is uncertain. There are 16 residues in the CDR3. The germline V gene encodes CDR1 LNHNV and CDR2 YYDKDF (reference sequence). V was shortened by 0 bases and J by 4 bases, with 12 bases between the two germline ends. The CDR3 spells CATSRDQVHVTGELFF. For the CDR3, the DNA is TGTGCCACCAGCAGAGATCAGGTTCATGTCACCGGGGAGCTGTTTTTT.

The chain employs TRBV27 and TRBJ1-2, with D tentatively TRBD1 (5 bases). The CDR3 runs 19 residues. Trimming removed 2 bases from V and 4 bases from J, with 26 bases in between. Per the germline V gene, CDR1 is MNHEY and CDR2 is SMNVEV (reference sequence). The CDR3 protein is CASSLTPHRIDLGSYGYTF. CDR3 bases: TGTGCCAGCAGTTTAACCCCCCACAGGATCGACCTCGGCAGCTATGGCTACACCTTC.

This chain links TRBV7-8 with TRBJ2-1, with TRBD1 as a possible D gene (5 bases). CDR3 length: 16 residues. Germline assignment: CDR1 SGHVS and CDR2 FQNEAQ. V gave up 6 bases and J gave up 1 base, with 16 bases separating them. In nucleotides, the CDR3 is TGTGCCAGCAGTCTAAGCCGGGCAGGGTCCTACAATGAGCAGTTCTTC. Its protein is CASSLSRAGSYNEQFF.

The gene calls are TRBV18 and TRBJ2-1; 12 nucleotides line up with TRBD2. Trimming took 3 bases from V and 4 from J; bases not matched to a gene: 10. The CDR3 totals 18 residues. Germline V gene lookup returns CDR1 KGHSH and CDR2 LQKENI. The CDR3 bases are TGTGCCAGCTCACCGCGACTAGCGGGAGAGGCGGGATACAATGAGCAGTTCTTC. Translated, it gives CASSPRLAGEAGYNEQFF.

The CDR3 DNA reads TGTGCCAGCAGCTTAGCGCGGGGACCAACTAATGAAAAACTGTTTTTT. This gives the protein CASSLARGPTNEKLFF. V usage is TRBV7-8 and J usage is TRBJ1-4; a possible D gene is TRBD1 (5 bases). The V gene lost 0 bases and the J gene lost 0 bases, with 8 bases spanning the gap. This CDR3 region has 16 residues. Germline V lookup: CDR1 SGHVS, CDR2 FQNEAQ.

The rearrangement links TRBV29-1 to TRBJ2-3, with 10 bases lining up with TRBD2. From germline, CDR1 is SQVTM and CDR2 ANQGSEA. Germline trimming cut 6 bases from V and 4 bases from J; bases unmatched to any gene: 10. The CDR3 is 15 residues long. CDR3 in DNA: TGCAGCGTAACCATGGCTAGCGGGAGTGCAGATACGCAGTATTTT. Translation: CSVTMASGSADTQYF.

The CDR3 loop is CASSPTYEQYF. In DNA form, the CDR3 reads TGTGCCAGCAGCCCTACCTACGAGCAGTACTTC. V gene TRBV28 combines with J gene TRBJ2-7; D gene unclear. Germline values: CDR1 MDHEN, CDR2 SYDVKM. Trimming took off 6 bases at V and 2 bases at J, with 5 bases between the two ends. This CDR3 comprises 11 residues. Using reference TRBV28 and TRBJ2-7 for the parts outside the CDR3, the full variable domain is DVKVTQSSRYLVKRTGEKVFLECVQDMDHENMFWYRQDPGLGLRLIYFSYDVKMKEKGDIPEGYSVSREKKERFSLILESASTNQTSMYLCASSPTYEQYFGPGTRLTVT.

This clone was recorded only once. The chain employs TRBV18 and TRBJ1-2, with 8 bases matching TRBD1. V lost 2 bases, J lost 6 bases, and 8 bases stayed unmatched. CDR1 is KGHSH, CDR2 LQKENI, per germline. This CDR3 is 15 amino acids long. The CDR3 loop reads CASSPAGGVFDGYTF. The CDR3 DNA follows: TGTGCCAGCTCACCAGCAGGGGGCGTATTCGATGGCTACACCTTC. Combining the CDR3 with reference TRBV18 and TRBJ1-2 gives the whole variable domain NAGVMQNPRHLVRRRGQEARLRCSPMKGHSHVYWYRQLPEEGLKFMVYLQKENIIDESGMPKERFSAEFPKEGPSILRIQQVVRGDSAAYFCASSPAGGVFDGYTFGSGTRLTVV.

The chain's CDR3 is CASTPEGQGRTGELFF. Written as DNA, the CDR3 is TGTGCCAGCACCCCGGAAGGACAGGGGAGGACCGGGGAGCTGTTTTTT. This rearrangement joins TRBV5-4 to TRBJ2-2; 9 nucleotides agree with TRBD1. This CDR3 has 16 amino acids. After removal of 6 bases from V and 5 bases from J, the junction contained 11 bases not matched to a gene. The germline gives CDR1 SGHNT, CDR2 YYREEE (reference sequence).

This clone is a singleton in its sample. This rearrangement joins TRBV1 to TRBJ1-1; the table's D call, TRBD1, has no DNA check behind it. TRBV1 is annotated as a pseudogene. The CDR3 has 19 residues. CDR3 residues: CTSSQTIPGQGAEDTEAFF. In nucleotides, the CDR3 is TGCACCAGCAGCCAAACAATACCGGGACAGGGGGCTGAGGACACTGAAGCTTTCTTT.